The next 25 T cell receptor beta chains were all read from a single sample in a study of neurological immune-mediated disorders. TCRdb re-called the 5' RACE reads through MiXCR, storing one row per CDR3 protein. The sample lists tens of thousands of distinct CDR3 sequences; 2.6% were seen once. The sample was PBMCs. These receptor sequences come from a woman aged 25 to 39 with multiple sclerosis.

This clonotype was counted many times. The chain uses TRBV3-1 and TRBJ1-1, with D maybe TRBD1 (6 bases). The germline V gene has CDR1 LGHDT and CDR2 YNNKEL (reference sequence). The CDR3 loop spans 15 amino acids. The V and J ends lost 0 bases and 6 bases respectively, with 14 bases between them. CDR3 in DNA: TGTGCCAGCAGCCAAGATGCAGGGGCGGAGTCTGAAGCTTTCTTT. Translating it yields CASSQDAGAESEAFF.

This clonotype has ten or more counts. The V call is TRBV20-1, the J call TRBJ1-5; D might be TRBD1 (6 bases). Germline CDR1 DFQATT, CDR2 SNEGSKA (reference sequence). This CDR3 has 15 residues. Trimming left V 6 bases short and J 1 base short, with 16 bases between. This CDR3 is CSAHTGSGSNQPQHF. For the CDR3, the DNA is TGCAGTGCCCATACAGGGTCGGGGAGCAATCAGCCCCAGCATTTT.

This clonotype was seen ten or more times. The CDR3 here is CASSYGNGQESSYNSPLHF. DNA of the CDR3: TGTGCCAGCAGTTATGGGAACGGACAGGAAAGCTCCTATAATTCACCCCTCCACTTT. The chain recombines TRBV6-6 with TRBJ1-6, with 7 bases aligning to TRBD1. J gave up 0 bases and V 3 bases, and 11 bases lay outside the gene matches. Germline CDR1 reads MNHNY; CDR2 reads SVGAGI (reference sequence). The CDR3 totals 19 residues.

This clonotype was found many times. CDR3 DNA sequence: TGTGCCAGCAGCTTAGGAAAGAGTGATACGCAGTATTTT. This codes for CASSLGKSDTQYF. The rearrangement uses TRBV7-3 and TRBJ2-3, with unresolved D. Germline V gives CDR1 SGHTA, CDR2 FQGTGA. Deletions cut 2 bases from V and 6 bases from J, with 9 bases between. There are 13 residues in the CDR3. The full variable domain, with the rest looked up from reference TRBV7-3 and TRBJ2-3, is GAGVSQTPSNKVTEKGKYVELRCDPISGHTALYWYRQSLGQGPEFLIYFQGTGAADDSGLPNDRFFAVRPEGSVSTLKIQRTERGDSAVYLCASSLGKSDTQYFGPGTRLTVL.

This clonotype occurred many times. The V and J genes are TRBV10-3 and TRBJ1-1; D is uncertain. Trimming left V 2 bases short and J 7 bases short, with 5 bases between. CDR1 is ENHRY, CDR2 SYGVKD, per germline. CDR3 length: 11 residues. The CDR3 is CAISEAYEAFF. CDR3 sequence (DNA): TGTGCCATCAGTGAGGCGTATGAAGCTTTCTTT.

This clonotype was counted at least ten times. One end of the junction does not line up with germline, which may come from a read error. V is TRBV20-1 and J is TRBJ2-3; TRBD2 is a possible D gene (5 bases). The CDR3 length is 13 residues. Germline-derived CDR1 and CDR2 are DFQATT and SNEGSKA (reference sequence). CDR3 coding DNA: TGCAGTGCGAGAGGGTCTAGCACAGATACGCAGTATTTT. Its protein is CSARGSSTDTQYF.

This clonotype appeared many times. The rearrangement links TRBV5-1 to TRBJ2-1; D possibly corresponds to TRBD2 (5 bases). Germline V gene data show CDR1 as SGHRS and CDR2 as YFSETQ. The V and J ends lost 5 bases and 1 base respectively, with 13 bases between them. There are 15 residues in the CDR3. CDR3 sequence: CASRSGGESYNEQFF. Written as DNA, the CDR3 is TGCGCCAGCAGAAGCGGAGGAGAGTCCTACAATGAGCAGTTCTTC.

This clonotype came up many times. The CDR3, as DNA: TGTGCCAGCAGCTTAGGCGGGAGGGCAGATGAGACCCAGTACTTC. Its protein is CASSLGGRADETQYF. V is TRBV7-2 and J is TRBJ2-5; 9 nucleotides match TRBD2. The germline gives CDR1 SGHTA, CDR2 FQGNSA. V shed 1 base and J 5 bases; nucleotides not matched to a gene: 5. This CDR3 region has 15 residues.

This clonotype occurred many times. The rearrangement uses TRBV18 and TRBJ2-3, with 9 bases identical to TRBD1. The germline V gene encodes CDR1 KGHSH and CDR2 LQKENI. The trim removed 0 bases at V and 5 bases at J, leaving 6 bases unmatched. This CDR3 has 16 amino acids. DNA of the CDR3: TGTGCCAGCTCACCACCTCAGGGACAGGGCAGAGATACGCAGTATTTT. It codes for CASSPPQGQGRDTQYF.

This clonotype was found many times. The chain recombines TRBV20-1 with TRBJ2-7; 7 nucleotides agree with TRBD2. Germline V CDR1 and CDR2: DFQATT, SNEGSKA (reference sequence). There are 13 residues in the CDR3. V shed 1 base and J 3 bases; nucleotides not matched to a gene: 3. This CDR3 reads CSARGLASYEQYF. CDR3 nucleotide sequence: TGCAGTGCTAGAGGACTAGCTAGCTACGAGCAGTACTTC.

Notes on this clonotype: This may be a read error: a much more frequent sequence differs by one nucleotide. This chain connects TRBV5-1 to TRBJ2-3; D is perhaps TRBD2 (5 bases). Deletions cut 4 bases from V and 0 bases from J, with 12 bases between. CDR1 and CDR2 (germline): SGHRS, YFSETQ. The CDR3 runs 15 residues. The chain's CDR3 is CASSDPGKSTDTQYF. The CDR3 DNA sequence: TGCGCCAGCAGCGATCCGGGAAAGAGCACAGATACGCAGTATTTT.

This clonotype was counted at least ten times. CDR3 bases: TGTGCCAGCAGTGGGGCAGACACCGGGGAGCTGTTTTTT. This translates into CASSGADTGELFF. The chain has TRBV6-4 and TRBJ2-2; D not certain. Germline CDR1 and CDR2: MRHNA and SNTAGT. V was cut by 4 bases and J by 3 bases, with 6 bases left in between. The CDR3 sequence is 13 residues long.

This clonotype was observed many times. This sequence joins TRBV6-2 or TRBV6-3 and TRBJ2-7; TRBD2 aligns across 14 bases. Germline V gives CDR1 MNHEY, CDR2 SVGEGT. The trim removed 6 bases at V and 2 bases at J, leaving 3 bases unmatched. The CDR3 sequence is 15 residues long. As DNA, the CDR3 is TGTGCCAGCAGCCGGACTAGCGGGAGGCCCTACGAGCAGTACTTC. Protein product: CASSRTSGRPYEQYF.

This clonotype showed up many times. The rearrangement joins TRBV20-1 to TRBJ2-5; D uncertain. The CDR3 sequence is 10 residues long. Germline CDR1 and CDR2: DFQATT and SNEGSKA (reference sequence). Trimming took 3 bases from V and 7 from J, leaving 6 bases between them. CDR3 sequence reads: CSASFGTQYF. The CDR3 DNA reads as TGCAGTGCTAGCTTTGGGACCCAGTACTTC.

This clonotype has ten or more counts. This chain connects TRBV20-1 to TRBJ2-5; D remains unclear. The germline V gene encodes CDR1 DFQATT and CDR2 SNEGSKA (reference sequence). The CDR3 is 12 amino acids. V lost 1 base to trimming and J lost 5 bases, with 8 bases between them. This CDR3 is CSARGTFETQYF. Here the CDR3 DNA reads TGCAGTGCTAGAGGGACCTTCGAGACCCAGTACTTC.

This clonotype occurred many times. The V gene is TRBV7-2, the J gene TRBJ2-7; D gene uncertain. The V gene lost 5 bases and the J gene lost 0 bases, with 11 bases spanning the gap. Germline V gene sequence: CDR1 SGHTA, CDR2 FQGNSA. The CDR3 has 14 residues. CDR3 sequence (DNA): TGTGCCAGCAGCCAGACGGGCTCCTCCTACGAGCAGTACTTC. Encoded protein: CASSQTGSSYEQYF.

This clonotype has a count of ten or more. This rearrangement joins TRBV6-5 to TRBJ2-4, with D perhaps matching TRBD1 or TRBD2 (5 bases each). Germline V gives CDR1 MNHEY, CDR2 SVGAGI. The V and J ends lost 5 bases and 6 bases respectively, with 8 bases between them. CDR3 length: 12 amino acids. The CDR3 bases are TGTGCCAGCAGTCCCGGGACAAACATTCAGTACTTC. Amino acids: CASSPGTNIQYF.

There are many counts of this clonotype. J is TRBJ1-4 and V is TRBV20-1; D gene uncertain. Germline CDR1 DFQATT, CDR2 SNEGSKA (reference sequence). The CDR3 contains 13 residues. Trimming took off 5 bases at V and 8 bases at J, with 15 bases between the two ends. For the CDR3, the DNA is TGCAGTGCTCTAGAGGCCGCGCCCGAAAAACTGTTTTTT. It specifies CSALEAAPEKLFF.

This clonotype was counted many times. CDR3 coding DNA: TGTGCCAGCAGCGTAGACCTCGAAGAGACCCAGTACTTC. Translating gives CASSVDLEETQYF. This chain connects TRBV9 to TRBJ2-5; D gene ambiguous. Trimming removed 0 bases from V and 3 bases from J, with 6 bases in between. The V gene's germline CDR1 is SGDLS and CDR2 YYNGEE. The CDR3 runs 13 residues.

This clonotype came up many times. The chain combines TRBV20-1 with TRBJ1-1, with a tentative D call TRBD1 (5 bases). The CDR3 consists of 16 residues. Germline-derived CDR1 and CDR2 are DFQATT and SNEGSKA (reference sequence). V lost 3 bases and J lost 3, with 20 bases in between. CDR3 loop: CSASRQRGGVDTEAFF. As DNA, the CDR3 is TGCAGTGCTAGTAGACAGCGGGGGGGTGTTGACACTGAAGCTTTCTTT.

There are many counts of this clonotype. The chain links TRBV4-3 to TRBJ2-6, with D unresolved. The V and J ends lost 0 bases and 0 bases respectively, with 9 bases between them. This CDR3 has 17 amino acids. Germline loops: CDR1 LGHNA, CDR2 YSLEER. CDR3 coding DNA: TGCGCCAGCAGCCAAGATTCGAGAACCTCTGGGGCCAACGTCCTGACTTTC. This encodes CASSQDSRTSGANVLTF.

This clonotype appeared many times. V usage is TRBV5-1 and J usage is TRBJ2-1; D possibly corresponds to TRBD1 (6 bases). Trimming shortened V by 0 bases and J by 7 bases, and 14 bases separated the two germline ends. Germline V gives CDR1 SGHRS, CDR2 YFSETQ. The CDR3 contains 15 residues. In nucleotides, the CDR3 is TGCGCCAGCAGCTTGGTGACAGGACGTATGAATGAGCAGTTCTTC. Its protein product is CASSLVTGRMNEQFF. The full variable domain, rest sourced from reference TRBV5-1 and TRBJ2-1, is KAGVTQTPRYLIKTRGQQVTLSCSPISGHRSVSWYQQTPGQGLQFLFEYFSETQRNKGNFPGRFSGRQFSNSRSEMNVSTLELGDSALYLCASSLVTGRMNEQFFGPGTRLTVL.

This clonotype was recorded at least ten times. The V gene is TRBV10-3, the J gene TRBJ1-5; the D gene is possibly TRBD1 (5 bases). The CDR3 has 12 residues. Looked up from germline, CDR1 is ENHRY and CDR2 is SYGVKD. V was cut by 2 bases and J by 6 bases, with 5 bases left in between. DNA for the CDR3: TGTGCCATCAGTGAGGGGGGTCAGCCCCAGCATTTT. Protein product: CAISEGGQPQHF.

This clonotype was recorded at least ten times. The V and J genes are TRBV10-2 and TRBJ1-5; D is perhaps TRBD1 (5 bases). V lost 4 bases and J lost 7, with 8 bases in between. Per germline, CDR1 WSHSY and CDR2 SAAADI. This CDR3 is built from 12 residues. CDR3: CASSVGGQPQHF. For the CDR3, the DNA is TGCGCCAGCAGTGTGGGGGGGCAGCCCCAGCATTTT.

This clonotype was recorded at least ten times. The CDR3 coding sequence is TGTGCCAGCAGTCGGACAGCACCGAACACTGAAGCTTTCTTT. Translating gives CASSRTAPNTEAFF. The chain joins TRBV12-3 or TRBV12-4 to TRBJ1-1; D possibly corresponds to TRBD1 (6 bases). The length of the CDR3 is 14 residues. V was trimmed by 5 bases and J by 1 base, leaving 11 bases between them.